This TCR beta chain was observed in a study of T-cell reconstitution after alpha-beta-depleted transplantation in children. General study findings and limits: Reportedly, alpha-beta T cells present about two months post-transplant originated from several hundred expanded clones of graft origin. Some patients' high day-60 TCRbeta diversity was attributed to recipient cells surviving conditioning.

Germline V gives CDR1 LGHDT, CDR2 YNNKEL (reference sequence). The CDR3 runs to 13 residues. Deletions cut 4 bases from V and 8 bases from J, with 14 bases between. This clonotype has more than one count but fewer than ten. As yet, its antigen is unknown. Unique molecular identifiers were incorporated into the prepared TCRbeta library. Each CDR3 protein gets one entry after TCRdb re-called the PCR reads with MiXCR. The sample holds about 110,000 distinct CDR3 sequences, approximately 6% seen once. V is TRBV3-1 and J is TRBJ1-2; D perhaps matches TRBD1 (5 bases). This receptor was identified in a male patient aged 2 to 10 who had a stem cell transplant for acute lymphoblastic leukemia, so the T cells may come from the graft donor. Sequenced here: PBMCs, mostly from graft donor cells, sampled 360 days after TCRalphabeta/CD19-depleted stem cell transplant. CDR3 loop: CASSPREGGGYTF. Written as DNA, the CDR3 is TGTGCCAGCAGCCCCAGGGAGGGAGGCGGCTACACCTTC.